The following is a TCR beta chain sequence with its context. The target antigen is unknown. This specimen belongs to a study of cytomegalovirus exposure and HLA in healthy donors. Study summary: Early release data held tens of millions of unique TCRs from HLA-typed donors.

CDR3 length: 15 amino acids. Per germline, CDR1 KGHSH and CDR2 LQKENI. Trimming cost V 1 base and J 4 bases, with 13 bases left between them. Use of 60 Vbeta and 13 Jbeta primers characterized the PCR. Sequenced by immunoSEQ multiplex PCR; TCRdb stores in-frame clones only, minus some. Among roughly 220,000 clones listed, 82% were seen once. Notes on the study in general: Diagnosis of cytomegalovirus status made by the classifier reportedly showed high specificity and sensitivity.

The source material was PBMCs. The V call is TRBV18, the J call TRBJ1-1; D possibly corresponds to TRBD1 (5 bases). This TCR derives from a woman aged 40 to 50 in good health and CMV-seronegative. The CDR3 sequence: CASSPRGAGGTEAFF. The CDR3 DNA sequence: TGTGCCAGCTCACCACGCGGGGCGGGGGGCACTGAAGCTTTCTTT.